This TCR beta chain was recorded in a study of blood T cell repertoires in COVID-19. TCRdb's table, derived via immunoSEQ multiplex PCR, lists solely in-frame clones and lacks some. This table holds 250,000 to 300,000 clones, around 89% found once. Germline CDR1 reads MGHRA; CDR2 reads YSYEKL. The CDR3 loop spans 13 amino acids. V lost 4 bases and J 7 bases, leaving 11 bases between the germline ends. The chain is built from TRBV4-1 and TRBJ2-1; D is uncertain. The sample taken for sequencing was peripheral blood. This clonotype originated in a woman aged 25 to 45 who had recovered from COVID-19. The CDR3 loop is CASSPSPMNEQFF. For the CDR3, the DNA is TGCGCCAGCAGCCCGAGCCCCATGAATGAGCAGTTCTTC.